Listed below are T cell receptor beta chains from one sample, sequenced in a study of T cells in Graves' hyperthyroidism and ophthalmopathy. TCRdb passed the multiplex PCR reads through MiXCR, listing each CDR3 protein once. Seen here are hundreds of thousands of distinct CDR3 sequences, roughly a sixth observed once, and the top ten hold around 3.5%. Sequencing input: blood. The origin of the receptors is a woman aged 35 to 49 with Graves' ophthalmopathy. Each CDR3 is given with its conserved first and last residue. The order of the fields is J gene, CDR3 length, clone size, V gene, CDR3 protein. Some rows have no size entry. The others give once, few or many, or a class for an expanded clone.

J: TRBJ2-7; length: 13; size: few; V: TRBV5-6; CDR3: CASSLLGSSEQYF
J: TRBJ1-3; length: 14; size: few; V: TRBV3-1; CDR3: CASSASGSWNTIYF
J: TRBJ2-7; length: 13; size: many; V: TRBV18; CDR3: CASRTGDFYEQYF
J: TRBJ1-6; length: 14; size: few; V: TRBV20-1; CDR3: CSARTTGGNSPLHF
J: TRBJ2-1; length: 16; size: few; V: TRBV11-1; CDR3: CASSLAGLAGNNEQFF
J: TRBJ1-4; length: 13; size: .; V: TRBV5-6; CDR3: CASRGAPNEKLFF
J: TRBJ2-2; length: 15; size: few; V: TRBV28; CDR3: CASSSPGPGSGELFF
J: TRBJ2-1; length: 14; size: few; V: TRBV4-1; CDR3: CASSQGVGLSEQFF
J: TRBJ2-2; length: 14; size: .; V: TRBV3-1; CDR3: CASSQETGDRELFF
J: TRBJ1-6; length: 15; size: .; V: TRBV6-1; CDR3: CASSDGQLPNSPLHF
J: TRBJ2-1; length: 16; size: few; V: TRBV6-2/TRBV6-3; CDR3: CASRGVWVPSYNEQSF
J: TRBJ2-2; length: 14; size: .; V: TRBV20-1; CDR3: CSARVGVNTGELFF